This is a list of T cell receptor beta chains from one sample in a study of cytomegalovirus exposure and HLA in healthy donors. Data came from immunoSEQ multiplex PCR; TCRdb stores just in-frame clones and leaves some out. The sample has fewer than 200,000 clones, roughly 90% seen once. Material: PBMCs. Receptor source: a woman between 18 and 29 years old in good health and CMV-seronegative. Both conserved end residues are part of each CDR3. Each record gives: D gene, V gene, J gene, clone size, CDR3 DNA, CDR3 protein. The D gene is left open where the match is weak. Clone size is stated in some rows and not others, as once, few, many or a class when expanded.

>TRBD2|TRBV29-1|TRBJ2-7|NA
TGCAGCGTCATACTAGCGCATACCTACGAGCAGTACTTC
CSVILAHTYEQYF
>NA|TRBV6-6|TRBJ2-7|NA
TGTGCCAGCGGGGACTCATTCGACAGGGTGGGCGAGCAGTACTTC
CASGDSFDRVGEQYF
>TRBD1|TRBV5-1|TRBJ1-1|NA
TGCGCCAGCTCAGGGACAGTTTCCCACACTGAAGCTTTCTTT
CASSGTVSHTEAFF
>TRBD1|TRBV10-3|TRBJ1-2|NA
TGTGCCAGTTCTATCTCAGGGGGCGACTATGGCTACACCTTC
CASSISGGDYGYTF
>NA|TRBV10-2|TRBJ2-7|NA
TGCGCCAGCGGACAGCCCACGGAGCAGTACTTC
CASGQPTEQYF
>TRBD1|TRBV4-1|TRBJ1-1|NA
TGCGCCAGCAGCCAAACCGGGACAGGGTACGCTTTCTTT
CASSQTGTGYAFF
>NA|TRBV4-1|TRBJ1-3|NA
TGCGCCAGCAGCCCGACCTCGGGGGGGGACACCATATATTTT
CASSPTSGGDTIYF
>NA|TRBV4-1|TRBJ1-4|NA
TGCGCCAGCAGCCAACTAGTGGGAGCGGAGCTTGAAAAACTGTTTTTT
CASSQLVGAELEKLFF
>NA|TRBV12-5|TRBJ1-5|NA
TGTGCTAGTGGTTTGGAAGGAGGTCAGCCCCAGCATTTT
CASGLEGGQPQHF
>NA|TRBV4-3|TRBJ1-4|NA
TGCGCCAGCAGCCAAGAGGGGGCGAAGGAAAAACTGTTTTTT
CASSQEGAKEKLFF
>NA|TRBV19|TRBJ1-5|NA
TGTGCCAGTAGTATACCGGGTGGGGGGAATCAGCCCCAGCATTTT
CASSIPGGGNQPQHF
>NA|TRBV2|TRBJ1-2|few
TGTGCCAGCAGTGAAGCGCAGGATTTCTATGGCTACACCTTC
CASSEAQDFYGYTF
>NA|TRBV5-4|TRBJ1-3|NA
TGTGCCAGCAGCTTTAATGGAGGACTATTCTCTGGAAACACCATATATTTT
CASSFNGGLFSGNTIYF
>NA|TRBV11-2|TRBJ1-1|NA
TGTGCCAGCAGCTACCGCCGGGAGAACACTGAAGCTTTCTTT
CASSYRRENTEAFF
>TRBD2|TRBV11-2|TRBJ2-3|NA
TGTGCCAGCAGAATAAGCGGGAGCGCAGATACGCAGTATTTT
CASRISGSADTQYF
>NA|TRBV18|TRBJ1-3|NA
TGTGCCAGCTCACCTGGAGGCTCTGGAAACACCATATATTTT
CASSPGGSGNTIYF
>TRBD2|TRBV5-4|TRBJ2-1|NA
TGTGCCAGCAGTGCTCCACTAGGACTAGCTTCGAGCTCCTACAATGAGCAGTTCTTC
CASSAPLGLASSSYNEQFF
>NA|TRBV7-8|TRBJ2-7|NA
TGTGCCAGCAGCTTGCAGGGCCAGGGGGAGCAGTACTTC
CASSLQGQGEQYF
>NA|TRBV9|TRBJ2-1|NA
TGTGCCAGCAGCGCGCTGGGGGCTCCCGAGCAGTTCTTC
CASSALGAPEQFF
>TRBD2|TRBV19|TRBJ2-1|NA
TGTGCCAGTAGTTCCCTAGCGGGAGGGCGGAATGAGCAGTTCTTC
CASSSLAGGRNEQFF
>NA|TRBV7-3|TRBJ2-7|few
TGTGCCAGCAGCTCCACAAGTGGCTTTGAGCAGTACTTC
CASSSTSGFEQYF
>NA|TRBV6-1|TRBJ2-7|once
TGTGCCAGCAGTGAAAGACAACGAAGCTCCTACGAGCAGTACTTC
CASSERQRSSYEQYF
>TRBD1|TRBV6-5|TRBJ2-1|NA
TGTGCCAGCAGTCACGGACAGGGGAACAATGAGCAGTTCTTC
CASSHGQGNNEQFF
>NA|TRBV4-2|TRBJ1-2|NA
TGTGCCAGCAGCCACACGACAGGTGAAGCTAACTATGGCTACACCTTC
CASSHTTGEANYGYTF
>NA|TRBV6-1|TRBJ1-1|NA
TGTGCCAGCACCTCGAACGCAGATATGAACACTGAAGCTTTCTTT
CASTSNADMNTEAFF
>TRBD1|TRBV6-6|TRBJ2-5|few
TGTGCCAGCAGTTACTTACCGACAGGGCAAGAGACCCAGTACTTC
CASSYLPTGQETQYF
>NA|TRBV11-2|TRBJ1-2|NA
TGTGCCAGCAGCTTAGATCTTTATACTATTAGCTACACCTTC
CASSLDLYTISYTF
>NA|TRBV7-2|TRBJ2-3|NA
TGTGCCAGCAGCTTAGGGGGAGCAGGCCCAGATACGCAGTATTTT
CASSLGGAGPDTQYF
>NA|TRBV6-6|TRBJ1-5|few
TGTGCCAGCAGTAGAGACAGCCTAAATCAGCCCCAGCATTTT
CASSRDSLNQPQHF